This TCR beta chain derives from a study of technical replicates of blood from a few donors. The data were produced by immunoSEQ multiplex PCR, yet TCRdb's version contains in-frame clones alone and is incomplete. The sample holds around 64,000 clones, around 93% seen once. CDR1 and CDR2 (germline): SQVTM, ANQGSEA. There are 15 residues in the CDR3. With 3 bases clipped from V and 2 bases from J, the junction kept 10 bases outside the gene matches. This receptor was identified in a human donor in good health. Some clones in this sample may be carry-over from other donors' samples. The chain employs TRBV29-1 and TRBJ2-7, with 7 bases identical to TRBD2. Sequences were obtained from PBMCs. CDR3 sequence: CSVEVRTSEAYEQYF. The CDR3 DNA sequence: TGCAGCGTTGAGGTCCGCACTAGCGAGGCCTACGAGCAGTACTTC.